Below are 7 T cell receptor beta chains sequenced from a single sample in a study of blood T cell repertoires in COVID-19. Sequenced by immunoSEQ multiplex PCR; TCRdb stores in-frame clones only, minus some. The table shows some 260,000 clones, with around 83% occurring only once. Sequenced: peripheral blood. The receptor set was obtained from a man older than 75 with acute or convalescent COVID-19.

The chain is built from TRBV25-1 and TRBJ1-5; possible D gene TRBD1, 6 bases. Trimming stripped 3 bases from V and 2 bases from J, with 8 bases between. This CDR3 has 14 residues. CDR1 and CDR2 (germline): MGHDK, SYGVNS. CDR3 sequence: CASSETGRNQPQHF. The CDR3 bases are TGTGCCAGCAGTGAGACAGGACGCAATCAGCCCCAGCATTTT.

CDR3 amino acids: CASSWVGGYEQYF. Written as DNA, the CDR3 is TGTGCCAGCAGCTGGGTAGGGGGCTACGAGCAGTACTTC. The rearrangement links TRBV11-2 to TRBJ2-7; a possible D gene is TRBD1 (6 bases). This CDR3 region has 13 residues. Trimming took 4 bases from V and 3 from J, leaving 10 bases between them. Looked up from germline, CDR1 is SGHAT and CDR2 is FQNNGV.

Concerning this clone itself: Other nucleotide sequences from this sample produce the same CDR3. The chain links TRBV5-1 to TRBJ2-7, with a weak D call TRBD1 (5 bases). Trimming left V 2 bases short and J 1 base short, with 10 bases between. The CDR3 has 14 amino acids. Germline V gives CDR1 SGHRS, CDR2 YFSETQ. CDR3 sequence: CASSLGPGSYEQYF. CDR3 nucleotide sequence: TGCGCCAGCAGCTTAGGTCCAGGGTCCTACGAGCAGTACTTC.

The chain couples TRBV14 to TRBJ1-2; D might be TRBD1 (6 bases). Germline CDR1 and CDR2: SGHDN and FVKESK. The V and J ends lost 0 bases and 4 bases respectively, with 21 bases between them. The CDR3 totals 18 residues. The CDR3 coding sequence is TGTGCCAGCAGCCAAGATTACGTGGGGCTGGGGGCTGCCTATGGCTACACCTTC. This codes for CASSQDYVGLGAAYGYTF. The entire variable domain, with the rest obtained from reference TRBV14 and TRBJ1-2, is as follows: EAGVTQFPSHSVIEKGQTVTLRCDPISGHDNLYWYRRVMGKEIKFLLHFVKESKQDESGMPNNRFLAERTGGTYSTLKVQPAELEDSGVYFCASSQDYVGLGAAYGYTFGSGTRLTVV.

This clone showed up just a few times. CDR3 nucleotides: TGTGCCAGCAGAAAGGGGACAGGGAATCAGCCCCAGCATTTT. Its protein is CASRKGTGNQPQHF. The chain uses TRBV6-5 and TRBJ1-5, with TRBD1 matching 9 bases. The CDR3 runs 14 residues. Germline values: CDR1 MNHEY, CDR2 SVGAGI. With V trimmed by 6 bases and J by 4 bases, 4 bases remained unmatched.

This sequence joins TRBV28 and TRBJ2-7, with 9 nucleotides matching TRBD1. CDR3 size: 15 residues. Looked up from germline, CDR1 is MDHEN and CDR2 is SYDVKM. The V and J ends lost 5 bases and 5 bases, in that order; junction bases with no gene match: 10. CDR3 region: CASSRSGTGPHEQYF. CDR3 bases: TGTGCCAGCAGTCGTAGTGGGACAGGGCCCCACGAGCAGTACTTC.

The count of this clone is one. This sequence joins TRBV6-6 and TRBJ2-7; no clear D gene. V lost 6 bases to trimming and J lost 3 bases, with 12 bases between them. The CDR3 has 13 residues. Germline CDR1 and CDR2: MNHNY and SVGAGI (reference sequence). Here the CDR3 DNA reads TGTGCCAGCAGCCGCGCTGACAACTACGAGCAGTACTTC. Its translation is CASSRADNYEQYF.